A selection of T cell receptor beta chains follows, all from one sample in a study of cytomegalovirus exposure and HLA in healthy donors. The assay was immunoSEQ multiplex PCR, and TCRdb's table has in-frame clones only and misses some. This sample has some 200,000 clones, with over 60% found just once. Source material: PBMCs. All receptors derive from a man aged 40-49 years in good health and CMV-seronegative. Each CDR3 is given with its conserved first and last residue. Each record gives: J gene, clone size, V gene, D gene, CDR3 DNA, CDR3 protein. A D gene is named only where the DNA matches it firmly. Some rows have no size entry. The others give once, few or many, or a class for an expanded clone.

j_gene: TRBJ2-7
abundance: few
v_gene: TRBV9
d_gene: TRBD2
CDR3nt: TGTGCCAGCAGCGTAGCTACTCGGGGGGAAGGGGAGCAGTACTTC
CDR3aa: CASSVATRGEGEQYF

j_gene: TRBJ1-4
abundance: NA
v_gene: TRBV15
d_gene: NA
CDR3nt: TGTGCCACCAGCAGACCCTCGGCGGGACCTAATGAAAAACTGTTTTTT
CDR3aa: CATSRPSAGPNEKLFF

j_gene: TRBJ2-2
abundance: NA
v_gene: TRBV7-3
d_gene: NA
CDR3nt: TGTGCCAGCAGCTTAGGGGGGGCTCGTAGCACCGGGGAGCTGTTTTTT
CDR3aa: CASSLGGARSTGELFF

j_gene: TRBJ2-1
abundance: NA
v_gene: TRBV19
d_gene: NA
CDR3nt: TGTGCCAGTAGTGTACTTTGGAGCTCCTACAATGAGCAGTTCTTC
CDR3aa: CASSVLWSSYNEQFF

j_gene: TRBJ1-4
abundance: few
v_gene: TRBV7-9
d_gene: NA
CDR3nt: TGTGCCAGCAGCTTAGCCGGACTTGGACTGTTTTTT
CDR3aa: CASSLAGLGLFF

j_gene: TRBJ2-7
abundance: NA
v_gene: TRBV7-9
d_gene: TRBD1
CDR3nt: TGTGCCAGCAGCTTCGGACAGGGGCCTGACGAAGGGCAGTACTTC
CDR3aa: CASSFGQGPDEGQYF

j_gene: TRBJ2-5
abundance: NA
v_gene: TRBV9
d_gene: TRBD2
CDR3nt: TGTGCCAGCAGCGTCGGGAGGGCAATCGAGACCCAGTACTTC
CDR3aa: CASSVGRAIETQYF

j_gene: TRBJ2-1
abundance: NA
v_gene: TRBV7-8
d_gene: TRBD2
CDR3nt: TGTGCCAGCAGCTTAACCGGGGGGAGCTCCTACAATGAGCAGTTCTTC
CDR3aa: CASSLTGGSSYNEQFF

j_gene: TRBJ2-1
abundance: NA
v_gene: TRBV6-5
d_gene: NA
CDR3nt: TGTGCCAGCAGTCCCTACTCCTCCTACAATGAGCAGTTCTTC
CDR3aa: CASSPYSSYNEQFF

j_gene: TRBJ1-1
abundance: NA
v_gene: TRBV27
d_gene: NA
CDR3nt: TGTGCCAGCAGTTTATCGGGCAGCATGAACACTGAAGCTTTCTTT
CDR3aa: CASSLSGSMNTEAFF

j_gene: TRBJ2-5
abundance: NA
v_gene: TRBV6-5
d_gene: NA
CDR3nt: TGTGCCAGCAGACGCGGTGGAGGACAAGAGACCCAGTACTTC
CDR3aa: CASRRGGGQETQYF

j_gene: TRBJ1-4
abundance: few
v_gene: TRBV30
d_gene: TRBD1
CDR3nt: TGTGCCTGGAGTCCACAGGGGGTCGGAGAAAAACTGTTTTTT
CDR3aa: CAWSPQGVGEKLFF

j_gene: TRBJ2-7
abundance: NA
v_gene: TRBV5-1
d_gene: NA
CDR3nt: TGCGCCAGCAGTCTCCATCCGGGATCTAGCTCGTCCTACGAGCAGTACTTC
CDR3aa: CASSLHPGSSSSYEQYF

j_gene: TRBJ2-7
abundance: NA
v_gene: TRBV9
d_gene: TRBD2
CDR3nt: TGTGCCAGCAGCGTAGCTAGCGGGAATATCTACGAGCAGTACTTC
CDR3aa: CASSVASGNIYEQYF

j_gene: TRBJ1-6
abundance: NA
v_gene: TRBV4-2
d_gene: NA
CDR3nt: TGTGCCAGCAGCCAAGAGTCAAAGGGGCCGCTCCTTAATTCACCCCTCCACTTT
CDR3aa: CASSQESKGPLLNSPLHF

j_gene: TRBJ1-3
abundance: NA
v_gene: TRBV7-2
d_gene: TRBD1
CDR3nt: TGTGCCAGCAGCACAGCGGGACAGGGGCCACCGCCGGCTGGAAACACCATATATTTT
CDR3aa: CASSTAGQGPPPAGNTIYF

j_gene: TRBJ2-5
abundance: NA
v_gene: TRBV28
d_gene: NA
CDR3nt: TGTGCCAGCAGTTTCACAGGGGAGGCCCAAGAGACCCAGTACTTC
CDR3aa: CASSFTGEAQETQYF

j_gene: TRBJ2-5
abundance: NA
v_gene: TRBV10-2
d_gene: NA
CDR3nt: TGCGCCAGCAGAGACATCCAAGAGACCCAGTACTTC
CDR3aa: CASRDIQETQYF

j_gene: TRBJ2-3
abundance: NA
v_gene: TRBV7-6
d_gene: TRBD2
CDR3nt: TGTGCCAGCAGCTTGGCGGGGGGAGCCACAGATACGCAGTATTTT
CDR3aa: CASSLAGGATDTQYF

j_gene: TRBJ2-7
abundance: NA
v_gene: TRBV18
d_gene: NA
CDR3nt: TGTGCCAGCTCACCACTGGGAGACGAGCAGTACTTC
CDR3aa: CASSPLGDEQYF

j_gene: TRBJ2-5
abundance: NA
v_gene: TRBV2
d_gene: TRBD1
CDR3nt: TGTGCCAGCAGTGAATTACCTGGACAGGGAATAGGGTTAGAGACCCAGTACTTC
CDR3aa: CASSELPGQGIGLETQYF

j_gene: TRBJ2-1
abundance: few
v_gene: TRBV30
d_gene: TRBD2
CDR3nt: TGTGCCGGGGGGGTAAACAATGAGCAGTTCTTC
CDR3aa: CAGGVNNEQFF

j_gene: TRBJ2-7
abundance: NA
v_gene: TRBV5-1
d_gene: TRBD1
CDR3nt: TGCGCCAGCAGCTTCCGGACAGGGGGAGAGCAGTACTTC
CDR3aa: CASSFRTGGEQYF

j_gene: TRBJ2-1
abundance: NA
v_gene: TRBV28
d_gene: TRBD2
CDR3nt: TGTGCCAGCAGCGATCTAGCGGACTCCTACAATGAGCAGTTCTTC
CDR3aa: CASSDLADSYNEQFF

j_gene: TRBJ2-2
abundance: NA
v_gene: TRBV9
d_gene: TRBD2
CDR3nt: TGTGCCAGCAGCGCTCGAGTAGCGGGTCCCTGGCGGGCCGGGGAGCTGTTTTTT
CDR3aa: CASSARVAGPWRAGELFF

j_gene: TRBJ1-6
abundance: NA
v_gene: TRBV27
d_gene: NA
CDR3nt: TGTGCCAGCAGTTTAAGGTGGCAGGGGAAAAATTCACCCCTCCACTTT
CDR3aa: CASSLRWQGKNSPLHF

j_gene: TRBJ1-3
abundance: NA
v_gene: TRBV2
d_gene: NA
CDR3nt: TGTGCCAGCAGTGGGGACATCACTGGAAACACCATATATTTT
CDR3aa: CASSGDITGNTIYF

j_gene: TRBJ2-7
abundance: NA
v_gene: TRBV6-5
d_gene: TRBD1
CDR3nt: TGTGCCAGCAGTCCCACCACAGGGGGCTATAACGAGCAGTACTTC
CDR3aa: CASSPTTGGYNEQYF

j_gene: TRBJ2-2
abundance: once
v_gene: TRBV5-4
d_gene: TRBD2
CDR3nt: TGTGCCAGCAGCTCACCTAGCGGGGCTACCGGGGAGCTGTTTTTT
CDR3aa: CASSSPSGATGELFF